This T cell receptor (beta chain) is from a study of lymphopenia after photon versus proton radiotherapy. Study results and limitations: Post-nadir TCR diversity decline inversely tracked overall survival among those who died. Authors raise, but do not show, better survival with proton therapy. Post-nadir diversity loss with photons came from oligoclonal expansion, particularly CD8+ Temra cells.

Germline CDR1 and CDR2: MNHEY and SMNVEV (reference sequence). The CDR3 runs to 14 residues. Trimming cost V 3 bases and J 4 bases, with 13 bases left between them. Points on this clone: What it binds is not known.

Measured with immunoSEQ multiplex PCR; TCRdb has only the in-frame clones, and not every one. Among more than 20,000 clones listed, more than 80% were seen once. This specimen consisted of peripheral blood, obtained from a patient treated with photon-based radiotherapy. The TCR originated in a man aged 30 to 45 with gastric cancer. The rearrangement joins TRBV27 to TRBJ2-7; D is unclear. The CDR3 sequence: CASSFGPGQYEQYF. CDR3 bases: TGTGCCAGCAGTTTTGGGCCAGGCCAGTACGAGCAGTACTTC.